This T cell receptor (beta chain) comes out of a study of OX40 agonist ivuxolimab in advanced cancers. Turning to the study itself: At 82.7% male, the cohort had a mean age of approximately 60 years, ranging from roughly 20 to 90.

Data came from immunoSEQ multiplex PCR; TCRdb stores just in-frame clones and leaves some out. In the table there are 50,000 to 65,000 clones, approximately 90% of which are singletons. The specimen was CD4+ or CD8+ T cells sorted from blood, collected in a trial of the OX40 agonist ivuxolimab. The clonotype originates from an adult with an advanced solid tumor such as melanoma, head and neck, liver or kidney cancer.

The CDR3 coding sequence is TGTGCCAGCAGGGGAAGACTAGCGGGAAGGGAGGAGCAGTTCTTC. Protein product: CASRGRLAGREEQFF. V is TRBV5-8 and J is TRBJ2-1; the match to TRBD2 covers 11 bases. The CDR3 consists of 15 residues. Germline CDR1 and CDR2: SGHTS and YDEGEE. The V gene end was trimmed by 5 bases and the J gene end by 10 bases; junction bases not matched to a gene: 11.